This TCR beta chain came from a study of T cell responses to AZD1222 COVID-19 vaccine. TCRdb's copy holds only in-frame clones and misses some; the assay was immunoSEQ multiplex PCR. Of about 180,000 clones listed, under 95% are singletons. Pooled samples include second doses given at about 4 or 12 weeks. The CDR3 covers 13 residues. Germline CDR1 is LGHDT and CDR2 is YNNKEL (reference sequence). V lost 1 base, J lost 0 bases, and 3 bases lay in between. Source: peripheral blood, taken 28 days after the second AZD1222 dose. This TCR was recovered from an adult who received the AZD1222 COVID-19 vaccine. The rearrangement links TRBV3-1 (or the pseudogene TRBV3-2) to TRBJ1-2; D unresolved. In DNA form, the CDR3 reads TGTGCCAGCAGCCAAGCAGCTAACTATGGCTACACCTTC. It translates to CASSQAANYGYTF.